This T cell receptor (beta chain) was profiled in a study of persistence of HIV-infected CD4 T cells. Study conclusions and caveats: Compared with CD3/CD28-stimulated cells, CMV- and Gag-responding cells showed lower TCRbeta richness.

As for this clone: Its antigen is not known.

Sequencing used immunoSEQ version 4 in survey mode. Template was genomic DNA at 10 ng/uL, with up to roughly 1 ug used per sample. Produced via immunoSEQ multiplex PCR; TCRdb's table is partial and in-frame only. This sample has under 15,000 clones; less than 75% occur once, and the top ten carry about a sixth. The CDR3 covers 14 residues. Between the trimmed V and J ends, which lost 4 bases and 7 bases, there was a span of 13 bases. Germline V CDR1 and CDR2: LGHNA, YNFKEQ. Lysates of CMV-infected fibroblasts at 8 to 10 ug/mL stimulated these cells. Responding CD4+ T cells were sorted by upregulation of both CD40 ligand and CD69. CD8-depleted PBMCs were stimulated roughly 17 hours with anti-CD28/CD49d costimulation, CD40-blocking antibody and enfuvirtide.

The material sequenced was CD4+ T cells sorted from PBMCs after roughly 17-hour stimulation, taken from a patient who received antiretroviral therapy. The receptor's source is an adult man with HIV who was CMV-seropositive. The chain combines TRBV4-2 with TRBJ2-2; a possible D gene is TRBD2 (5 bases). The CDR3: CASSPGLSSGELFF. The CDR3 DNA sequence: TGTGCCAGCAGCCCCGGACTTTCCAGCGGGGAGCTGTTTTTT.